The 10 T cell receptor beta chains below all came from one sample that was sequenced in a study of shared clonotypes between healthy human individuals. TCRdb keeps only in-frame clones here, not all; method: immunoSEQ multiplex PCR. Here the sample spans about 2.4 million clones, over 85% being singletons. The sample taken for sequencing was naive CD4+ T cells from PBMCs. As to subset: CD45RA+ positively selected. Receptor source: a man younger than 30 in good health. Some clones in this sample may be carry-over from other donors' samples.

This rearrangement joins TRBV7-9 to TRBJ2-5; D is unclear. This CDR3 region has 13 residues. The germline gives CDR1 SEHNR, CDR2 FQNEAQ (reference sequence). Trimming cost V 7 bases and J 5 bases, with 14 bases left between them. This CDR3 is CASNMRTVETQYF. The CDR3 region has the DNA TGTGCCAGCAACATGAGGACCGTTGAGACCCAGTACTTC.

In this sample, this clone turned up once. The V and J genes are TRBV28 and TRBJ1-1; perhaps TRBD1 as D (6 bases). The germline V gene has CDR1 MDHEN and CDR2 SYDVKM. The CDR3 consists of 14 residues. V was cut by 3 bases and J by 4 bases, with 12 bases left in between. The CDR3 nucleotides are TGTGCCAGCAGTTTCATGGGGGCTGGCACTGAAGCTTTCTTT. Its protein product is CASSFMGAGTEAFF.

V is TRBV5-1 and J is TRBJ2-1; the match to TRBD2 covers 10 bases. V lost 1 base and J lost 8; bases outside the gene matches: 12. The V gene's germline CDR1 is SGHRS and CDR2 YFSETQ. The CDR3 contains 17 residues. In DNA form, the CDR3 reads TGCGCCAGCAGCTTGCTCACTAGCGGGATAGGCTGGGATGAGCAGTTCTTC. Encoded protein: CASSLLTSGIGWDEQFF.

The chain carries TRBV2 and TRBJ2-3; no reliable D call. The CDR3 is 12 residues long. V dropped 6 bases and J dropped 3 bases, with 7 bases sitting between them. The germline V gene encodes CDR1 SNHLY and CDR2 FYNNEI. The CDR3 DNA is TGTGCCAGCAGCCTAGAGACAGATACGCAGTATTTT. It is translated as CASSLETDTQYF.

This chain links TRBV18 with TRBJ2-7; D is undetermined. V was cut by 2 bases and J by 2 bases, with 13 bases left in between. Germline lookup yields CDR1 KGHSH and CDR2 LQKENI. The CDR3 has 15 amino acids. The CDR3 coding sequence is TGTGCCAGCTCACCAGGGCAGCCCCCAGCCTACGAGCAGTACTTC. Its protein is CASSPGQPPAYEQYF.

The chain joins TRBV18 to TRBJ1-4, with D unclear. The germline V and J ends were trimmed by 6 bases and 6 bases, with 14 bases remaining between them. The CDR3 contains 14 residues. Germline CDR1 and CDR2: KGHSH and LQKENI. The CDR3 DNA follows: TGTGCCAGCTCCCCCGGACTGCAGGATGAAAAACTGTTTTTT. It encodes CASSPGLQDEKLFF.

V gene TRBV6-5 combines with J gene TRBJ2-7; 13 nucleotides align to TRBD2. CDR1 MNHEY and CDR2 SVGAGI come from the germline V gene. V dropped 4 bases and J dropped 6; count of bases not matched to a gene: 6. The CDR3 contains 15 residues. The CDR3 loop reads CASSSGLAGVGEQYF. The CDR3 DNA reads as TGTGCCAGCAGTTCCGGACTAGCGGGAGTCGGCGAGCAGTACTTC.

Here the CDR3 reads CASSQPGLAGSTDTQYF. The DNA for the CDR3 is TGTGCCAGCAGCCAACCGGGACTAGCGGGATCCACAGATACGCAGTATTTT. V and J are TRBV7-9 and TRBJ2-3; 13 positions match TRBD2. Losses at the gene ends were 5 bases for V and 2 bases for J; bases not matched to a gene: 7. CDR3 size: 17 residues. Germline lookup yields CDR1 SEHNR and CDR2 FQNEAQ (reference sequence).

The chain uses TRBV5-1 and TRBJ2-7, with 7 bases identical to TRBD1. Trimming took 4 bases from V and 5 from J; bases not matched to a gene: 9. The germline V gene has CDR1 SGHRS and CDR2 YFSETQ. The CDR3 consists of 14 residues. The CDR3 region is CASSGTGEFDEQYF. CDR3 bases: TGCGCCAGCAGCGGTACAGGGGAATTTGACGAGCAGTACTTC.

The CDR3 protein is CASRAAPNEKLFF. CDR3 nucleotides: TGCGCCAGCCGGGCAGCCCCTAATGAAAAACTGTTTTTT. V gene TRBV5-1 combines with J gene TRBJ1-4; D uncertain. CDR3 length equals 13 residues. CDR1 is SGHRS and CDR2 is YFSETQ in the germline V gene. Trimming left V 7 bases short and J 3 bases short, with 10 bases between. Based on the CDR3 plus reference TRBV5-1 and TRBJ1-4, the full variable domain is KAGVTQTPRYLIKTRGQQVTLSCSPISGHRSVSWYQQTPGQGLQFLFEYFSETQRNKGNFPGRFSGRQFSNSRSEMNVSTLELGDSALYLCASRAAPNEKLFFGSGTQLSVL.